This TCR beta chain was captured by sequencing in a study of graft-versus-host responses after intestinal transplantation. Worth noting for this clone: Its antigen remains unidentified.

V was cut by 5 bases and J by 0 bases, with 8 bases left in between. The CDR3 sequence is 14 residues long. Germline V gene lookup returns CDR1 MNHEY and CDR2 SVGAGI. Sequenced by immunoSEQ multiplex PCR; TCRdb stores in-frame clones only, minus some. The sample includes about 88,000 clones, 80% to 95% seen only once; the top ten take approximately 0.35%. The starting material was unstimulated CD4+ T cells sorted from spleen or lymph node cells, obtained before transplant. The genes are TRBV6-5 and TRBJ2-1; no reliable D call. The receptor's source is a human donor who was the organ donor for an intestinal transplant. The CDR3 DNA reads TGTGCCAGCAGTCTACGGGTCTCCTACAATGAGCAGTTCTTC. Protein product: CASSLRVSYNEQFF.